This TCR beta chain originates from a study of T-cell memory formation after mild COVID-19. TCRdb processed the 5' RACE reads anew with MiXCR; each CDR3 protein has one entry. Of about 130,000 distinct CDR3 sequences listed, about 18% are singletons. Note on this clonotype: Its antigen remains unknown.

V lost 7 bases and J 4 bases, leaving 11 bases between the germline ends. The CDR3 is 13 amino acids. The germline CDR1 and CDR2 sequences are MNHEY and SVGEGT. Study outcomes and limitations: Pre-infection memory showed some responding clones, and this suggested that cross-reactive memory joined.

V usage is TRBV6-2 or TRBV6-3 and J usage is TRBJ1-5; maybe TRBD1 (6 bases). Sequencing input: PBMCs or a T cell subset sorted from them (not recorded which). The TCR originated in a man between 18 and 35 years old who had mild COVID-19 (a few samples of this study predate the infection). Cell type and time point are not known. CDR3 in amino acids: CASTDRLNQPQHF. In nucleotides, the CDR3 is TGTGCCAGCACGGACAGACTGAATCAGCCCCAGCATTTT.